These 25 T cell receptor beta chains came from one sample sequenced in a study of identical twins. TCRdb processed the 5' RACE reads anew with MiXCR; each CDR3 protein has one entry. The sample lists about 550,000 distinct CDR3 sequences, about a fifth occurring once. The same data also went into a second study, on yellow fever vaccine responses in identical twins.

The sequenced sample consisted of CD4+ T cells sorted from blood. The receptor set was obtained from a woman aged 18-35 years in good health.

A few counts support this clonotype. The chain links TRBV10-3 to TRBJ2-2; tentatively, D is TRBD1 or TRBD2 (6 bases each). V lost 2 bases and J lost 4, with 14 bases in between. The CDR3 loop spans 16 amino acids. The germline V gene encodes CDR1 ENHRY and CDR2 SYGVKD. Here the CDR3 DNA reads TGTGCCATCAGTGAGGACCCCCCGGGGGCCACCGGGGAGCTGTTTTTT. Residues: CAISEDPPGATGELFF.

This clonotype was observed many times. The CDR3 DNA is TGTGCCAGCAGCCTACGACAGGGGAACACCGGGGAGCTGTTTTTT. Amino acid sequence: CASSLRQGNTGELFF. The chain uses TRBV12-3 or TRBV12-4 and TRBJ2-2, with 7 positions matching TRBD1. Trimming took 6 bases from V and 1 from J; bases not matched to a gene: 5. The CDR3 runs 15 residues.

The chain carries TRBV4-1 and TRBJ2-5; 15 bases line up with TRBD2. CDR1 is MGHRA and CDR2 is YSYEKL in the germline V gene. Trimming removed 5 bases from V and 2 bases from J; junction bases left unmatched: 12. This CDR3 region has 19 residues. The CDR3 reads CASSVTPGLAGGRQETQYF. In DNA form, the CDR3 reads TGCGCCAGCAGCGTTACCCCGGGACTAGCGGGGGGTCGACAAGAGACCCAGTACTTC.

The V and J genes are TRBV7-9 and TRBJ2-2; no firm D call. The CDR3 is 14 amino acids. Trimming cost V 3 bases and J 4 bases, with 9 bases left between them. In germline, CDR1 is SEHNR, CDR2 FQNEAQ (reference sequence). Here the CDR3 reads CASSFSSLTGELFF. The CDR3 coding sequence is TGTGCCAGCAGCTTTTCCTCCCTCACCGGGGAGCTGTTTTTT.

V gene TRBV24-1 combines with J gene TRBJ2-1; D possibly corresponds to TRBD2 (5 bases). This CDR3 region has 15 residues. Germline V gene data show CDR1 as KGHDR and CDR2 as SFDVKD. V was trimmed by 6 bases and J by 0 bases, leaving 11 bases between them. As DNA, the CDR3 is TGTGCCACCAGTCCCAGCGGTAGCTCCTACAATGAGCAGTTCTTC. Its translation is CATSPSGSSYNEQFF.

V gene TRBV24-1 combines with J gene TRBJ2-1; 7 positions match TRBD1. This CDR3 is 11 amino acids long. After removal of 8 bases from V and 8 bases from J, the junction contained 2 bases not matched to a gene. CDR1 is KGHDR and CDR2 is SFDVKD in the germline V gene. Here the CDR3 DNA reads TGTGCCACCAACAGGGGAGATGAGCAGTTCTTC. Encoded protein: CATNRGDEQFF.

This clonotype was recorded a few times. The J gene is TRBJ1-1, the V gene TRBV5-6, with D possibly being TRBD1 (5 bases). CDR3 length equals 14 residues. The V end was cut by 5 bases, the J end by 0 bases, with 11 bases between. Germline values: CDR1 SGHDT, CDR2 YYEEEE. For the CDR3, the DNA is TGTGCCAGCAGTTTTACAGGAGTGAACACTGAAGCTTTCTTT. Translation gives CASSFTGVNTEAFF.

The rearrangement uses TRBV20-1 and TRBJ2-3, with 12 nucleotides matching TRBD2. Per the germline V gene, CDR1 is DFQATT and CDR2 is SNEGSKA (reference sequence). V trimming: 6 bases; J trimming: 0 bases; junction bases outside the gene matches: 7. The CDR3 totals 16 residues. The CDR3 DNA is TGCAGTGCCAAACCCGGGACTAGCGGGAGCACAGATACGCAGTATTTT. Amino acid sequence: CSAKPGTSGSTDTQYF.

This clonotype was found a few times. The chain links TRBV20-1 to TRBJ2-7, with D maybe TRBD1 (6 bases). The ends were cut back, 0 bases at V and 2 bases at J, with 14 bases in the middle. The CDR3 runs 15 residues. Germline V lookup: CDR1 DFQATT, CDR2 SNEGSKA (reference sequence). The CDR3 DNA reads as TGCAGTGCTAGAGACCCACAGGGATTCCCCTACGAGCAGTACTTC. Protein product: CSARDPQGFPYEQYF.

In this sample, this clonotype turned up a few times. J is TRBJ2-5 and V is TRBV28; 9 bases align to TRBD1. Germline CDR1 is MDHEN and CDR2 is SYDVKM. The CDR3 is made up of 13 amino acids. V gave up 7 bases and J gave up 1 base; unmatched junction bases: 1. The CDR3 DNA reads as TGTGCCAGCAAGGACAGGGGCCAAGAGACCCAGTACTTC. Amino acid sequence: CASKDRGQETQYF.

This clonotype was counted between two and nine times. The chain combines TRBV12-3 or TRBV12-4 with TRBJ2-4, with D possibly TRBD1 on 6 matching bases. CDR3 length: 15 residues. V dropped 9 bases and J dropped 0 bases, with 15 bases sitting between them. The DNA of the CDR3 is TGTGCCAGTTCGCTGGACAGTATAGCCAAAAACATTCAGTACTTC. Translation gives CASSLDSIAKNIQYF.

The chain is built from TRBV5-1 and TRBJ2-1, with D perhaps assigned TRBD1 or TRBD2 (5 bases each). The V end lost 2 bases, the J end lost 3 bases, and 12 bases lay between the germline ends. The germline CDR1 and CDR2 sequences are SGHRS and YFSETQ. This CDR3 has 15 residues. The CDR3 is CASSFRGSNYNEQFF. CDR3 in DNA: TGCGCCAGCAGCTTCCGGGGCTCTAACTACAATGAGCAGTTCTTC.

The chain links TRBV3-1 to TRBJ2-7; D is perhaps TRBD1 (6 bases). CDR1 LGHDT and CDR2 YNNKEL come from the germline V gene (reference sequence). V was cut by 1 base and J by 4 bases, with 11 bases left in between. CDR3 length: 14 amino acids. The DNA of the CDR3 is TGTGCCAGCAGCCAAGGTCACAGGGCATACGAGCAGTACGTC. It codes for CASSQGHRAYEQYV.

In its sample, this clonotype was seen a few times. The chain joins TRBV5-1 to TRBJ2-1; D is ambiguous. The length of the CDR3 is 13 residues. The ends were cut back, 4 bases at V and 7 bases at J, with 12 bases in the middle. CDR1 SGHRS and CDR2 YFSETQ come from the germline V gene. CDR3 region: CASSTAFRNEQFF. As DNA, the CDR3 is TGCGCCAGCAGCACCGCGTTTAGGAATGAGCAGTTCTTC.

This clonotype occurred a few times. The chain employs TRBV20-1 and TRBJ2-1; 14 bases fit TRBD2. The CDR3 consists of 17 residues. V lost 6 bases and J lost 8; bases outside the gene matches: 15. Germline CDR1 DFQATT, CDR2 SNEGSKA (reference sequence). The CDR3 bases are TGCAGTGCCCCCGGACTAGCGGGAGGCGAAAACTTTGATGAGCAGTTCTTC. This translates into CSAPGLAGGENFDEQFF.

This sequence joins TRBV2 and TRBJ1-5, with 7 bases lining up with TRBD1. The CDR3 is 14 residues long. Trimming cost V 3 bases and J 9 bases; bases outside gene matches: 8. CDR1 SNHLY and CDR2 FYNNEI come from the germline V gene. The CDR3 DNA reads as TGTGCCAGCAGTGAGACGGACAGGCTAGGGCCCCAGCATTTT. It codes for CASSETDRLGPQHF.

There are a few counts of this clonotype. The V call is TRBV5-1, the J call TRBJ1-5; unclear D gene. V lost 1 base and J lost 3, with 11 bases in between. CDR3 length: 15 residues. Germline assignment: CDR1 SGHRS and CDR2 YFSETQ. CDR3 residues: CASSLSAGYNQPQHF. Here the CDR3 DNA reads TGCGCCAGCAGCTTGTCGGCGGGGTACAATCAGCCCCAGCATTTT.

V gene TRBV29-1 combines with J gene TRBJ2-3, with 7 bases fitting TRBD2. CDR1 is SQVTM and CDR2 is ANQGSEA in the germline V gene. This CDR3 is built from 14 residues. V shed 2 bases, J shed 2 bases, and the junction held 4 bases outside the gene matches. The CDR3, as DNA: TGCAGCGTTGAAAGAGCGGGATACACAGATACGCAGTATTTT. Its protein product is CSVERAGYTDTQYF.

V gene TRBV28 combines with J gene TRBJ2-5; 8 positions match TRBD2. The V and J ends lost 6 bases and 0 bases, in that order; junction bases with no gene match: 0. CDR1 is MDHEN, CDR2 SYDVKM, per germline. The CDR3 has 13 residues. This CDR3 reads CASRGLDQETQYF. CDR3 DNA sequence: TGTGCCAGCAGGGGACTAGACCAAGAGACCCAGTACTTC.

This clonotype was seen only once. The V call is TRBV20-1, the J call TRBJ2-7; a weak D match, TRBD2 (5 bases). CDR1 is DFQATT, CDR2 SNEGSKA, per germline (reference sequence). The CDR3 sequence is 13 residues long. V was trimmed by 5 bases and J by 3 bases, leaving 14 bases between them. The CDR3 here is CSAGGPRGYEQYF. The CDR3 DNA follows: TGCAGTGCTGGAGGACCACGCGGCTACGAGCAGTACTTC.

The chain joins TRBV19 to TRBJ2-5; tentatively, D is TRBD1 or TRBD2 (5 bases each). This CDR3 comprises 15 residues. Germline V gene sequence: CDR1 LNHDA, CDR2 SQIVND (reference sequence). V was shortened by 4 bases and J by 0 bases, with 12 bases between the two germline ends. This CDR3 reads CASSRDGKYQETQYF. In nucleotides, the CDR3 is TGTGCCAGTAGTAGGGACGGGAAGTACCAAGAGACCCAGTACTTC.

The chain joins TRBV11-2 to TRBJ2-2, with TRBD2 matching over 14 bases. CDR3 length equals 16 residues. CDR1 SGHAT and CDR2 FQNNGV come from the germline V gene. J lost 6 bases, V lost 7 bases, and 7 bases had no gene match. CDR3 region: CASTRLAGGISGELFF. CDR3 bases: TGTGCCAGCACCCGACTAGCGGGGGGGATTTCCGGGGAGCTGTTTTTT.

The table lists this clonotype with a few counts. V is TRBV20-1 and J is TRBJ2-1; D remains unclear. The V gene lost 0 bases and the J gene lost 6 bases, with 9 bases spanning the gap. Germline lookup yields CDR1 DFQATT and CDR2 SNEGSKA (reference sequence). This CDR3 is built from 13 residues. The CDR3 loop reads CSARDRLANEQFF. CDR3 sequence (DNA): TGCAGTGCTAGAGATAGGCTGGCCAATGAGCAGTTCTTC.

The genes are TRBV6-5 and TRBJ2-3; 9 nucleotides agree with TRBD2. Germline CDR1 MNHEY, CDR2 SVGAGI. This CDR3 spans 15 amino acids. V was clipped by 4 bases and J by 4 bases; unmatched bases: 6. In DNA form, the CDR3 reads TGTGCCAGCAGTTCCATAGCGGGAGAGGCAGATACGCAGTATTTT. It translates to CASSSIAGEADTQYF.

Regarding this clonotype: Because it lacks the conserved phenylalanine or tryptophan at the end, this CDR3 is likely a read error. The chain recombines TRBV6-5 with TRBJ2-5, with D unresolved. CDR1 is MNHEY, CDR2 SVGAGI, per germline. CDR3 size: 15 residues. V was shortened by 0 bases and J by 0 bases, with 8 bases between the two germline ends. CDR3 amino acids: CASSYSMTNQETQYL. CDR3 coding DNA: TGTGCCAGCAGTTACTCGATGACGAACCAAGAGACCCAGTACCTC.